The TCR beta chain described here comes from a study of memory CD4+ T cells and cytomegalovirus serostatus (dated by TCRdb to between 2018 and 2021). Background for the entire study: The roughly 35 healthy Belgian adults in the cohort included 9 who were CMV seropositive and roughly 25 who were CMV seronegative. To replicate a published TCR-based CMV serostatus classifier, the study sequenced CD4+ memory TCRbeta repertoires from a Belgian cohort whose cytomegalovirus serostatus was known. Beyond this particular receptor, the publication reports: The results were read as suggesting that the CMV-associated TCR signature is, for the most part, present in the CD4+ memory repertoire. Only CD4+CD45RO+ memory cells were sequenced, unlike the original study, which covered naive and memory CD4+ and CD8+ populations. Among the 150 to 200 previously reported CMV-associated TCRbeta sequences, some 69 showed up in the CD4+ memory repertoires, with each one found in between one and five individuals. On the Belgian cohort, the classifier based on the original framework reached a median bootstrapped AUC of 0.95, with a 95% CI of 0.76-1.00. For CMV serostatus prediction, a median bootstrapped AUC of about 0.94 was reached with the original framework, and a median bootstrapped AUC of about 0.89 was reached with a US-trained random forest.

Genomic DNA was extracted from sorted cells with the Quick-DNA Microprep Kit. Amplification of TCRbeta DNA was done with the immunoSEQ hsTCRbeta kit, following the protocol from the manufacturer. TCRbeta libraries were sequenced on an Illumina MiSeq instrument. The authors' analysis ran thus. After out-of-frame sequences were removed, 2,204,828 distinct TCRbeta sequences remained, averaging roughly 67,000 per individual. Two values were used to score each individual: the count of over 150 previously reported CMV-associated TCRbeta sequences and the total count of productive distinct TCRbeta sequences. A beta-binomial model was reimplemented in Python, and scikit-learn random forests with default parameters were trained on US cohort data. Classifier performance on the Belgian cohort was summarized as median AUC with percentile confidence intervals over 10,000 bootstrap iterations. What TCRdb holds here is the immuneACCESS table cut down to in-frame rearrangements. Part of the clones is not present; checked against another copy, under half of the missing clones reflect an unresolved V gene, and the others are unexplained. V, J and clone size derive from that table, while D and trimming were established from the DNA sequence. The sample table contains some 44,000 clones; only one count was recorded for roughly 80% of them. Clones ranked in the top ten supply under 0.7% of the sample.

V drops 3 bases and J drops 6 bases, leaving 6 bases in between. The germline V gene gives CDR1 as ENHRY and CDR2 as SYGVKD. Including the terminal cysteine and phenylalanine, the CDR3 comprises 12 residues. This entry keeps only the CDR3 DNA: 36 bases, framed from base 1. Single viable CD3+CD4+CD8-CD45RO+ cells were sorted as memory CD4+ T cells on a FACSAria II. CMV serostatus was determined with a Roche Elecsys assay detecting serum IgG against CMV pp150, pp28, p38 and p52. Following thawing, total CD4+ T cells were enriched through positive selection using CD4 magnetic microbeads. The samples came from a different study that was designed specifically to examine the CD4+ T cell memory repertoire. Peripheral blood mononuclear cells were isolated and cryopreserved according to standard operating procedures, and serum was kept at -80 degrees C. Staining used CD3-PerCP (BW264/56), CD4-APC (RPA-T4), CD45RO-PE (UCHT1) and CD8-Pacific Orange (3B5) antibodies, with Sytox blue excluding non-viable cells.

Worth noting for this clone: Its specific antigen is unknown. No much larger clone is present one base from it, and per-base qualities are unavailable.

The sequenced sample was memory CD4+ T cells from blood. The sequence was obtained from an adult in good health and CMV-seronegative. The chain is made from TRBV10-3 and TRBJ1-5; tentative D gene TRBD1, with 6 bases matching. The bases are TGTGCCATCAGTGAAGGGGGTCAGCCCCAGCATTTT. Translated, it reads CAISEGGQPQHF.